The 21 T cell receptor beta chains listed next were all sequenced from one sample in a study of cytomegalovirus exposure and HLA in healthy donors. Sequenced by immunoSEQ multiplex PCR; TCRdb stores in-frame clones only, minus some. Of approximately 160,000 clones detected, over 85% appear once; the ten largest clones hold about 9.3%. Sample: PBMCs. These TCRs come from a woman under 30 in good health and CMV-seropositive.

The V gene is TRBV30, the J gene TRBJ1-1; 8 bases line up with TRBD1. The V gene's germline CDR1 is GTSNPN and CDR2 SVGIG (reference sequence). V lost 4 bases, J lost 1 base, and 2 bases stayed unmatched. The CDR3 loop spans 13 amino acids. The DNA for the CDR3 is TGTGCCTGGATGACAGGGGCGAACACTGAAGCTTTCTTT. Translated, it gives CAWMTGANTEAFF.

The rearrangement joins TRBV2 to TRBJ2-1; 7 bases line up with TRBD1. Germline assignment: CDR1 SNHLY and CDR2 FYNNEI. The V segment lost 3 bases and the J segment 3 bases; nucleotides outside the gene matches: 2. The CDR3 sequence is 14 residues long. CDR3 in DNA: TGTGCCAGCAGTGAGTGGGACAGCTACAATGAGCAGTTCTTC. This gives the protein CASSEWDSYNEQFF.

This chain links TRBV10-3 with TRBJ2-5; the D gene is possibly TRBD2 (5 bases). Germline V gene data show CDR1 as ENHRY and CDR2 as SYGVKD. The V gene lost 3 bases and the J gene lost 4 bases, with 15 bases spanning the gap. This CDR3 has 15 amino acids. CDR3 sequence reads: CAISDVGTSVETQYF. The CDR3 DNA follows: TGTGCCATCAGTGACGTGGGAACTAGTGTAGAGACCCAGTACTTC.

This chain uses TRBV7-9 with TRBJ2-1, with 9 bases lining up with TRBD2. From germline, CDR1 is SEHNR and CDR2 FQNEAQ (reference sequence). V lost 1 base and J lost 3; bases outside the gene matches: 10. CDR3 length: 18 amino acids. CDR3 in amino acids: CASSLGFLAGEGYNEQFF. The CDR3 nucleotides read TGTGCCAGCAGCTTAGGGTTTTTAGCGGGAGAGGGCTACAATGAGCAGTTCTTC.

V gene TRBV11-1 combines with J gene TRBJ2-7, with TRBD1 matching 9 bases. Trimming removed 3 bases from V and 0 bases from J; junction bases left unmatched: 6. The germline V gene has CDR1 SGHAT and CDR2 FQDESV (reference sequence). This CDR3 is built from 16 residues. The CDR3 reads CASSLGTGRSSYEQYF. The CDR3 DNA reads as TGTGCCAGCAGCTTGGGGACAGGGAGGAGCTCCTACGAGCAGTACTTC.

The J gene is TRBJ1-4, the V gene TRBV5-6; D may be TRBD1 (5 bases). The germline V gene encodes CDR1 SGHDT and CDR2 YYEEEE. The CDR3 runs 15 residues. With 4 bases removed from V and 10 bases from J, the gap between germline ends came to 20 bases. This CDR3 reads CASSDPRVPGGKLFF. CDR3 nucleotide sequence: TGTGCCAGCAGCGACCCCAGGGTTCCCGGGGGAAAACTGTTTTTT.

Only a few counts were recorded for this clone. The V and J genes are TRBV15 and TRBJ1-1, with a possible D match to TRBD1 (5 bases). Trimming stripped 0 bases from V and 4 bases from J, with 18 bases between. The length of the CDR3 is 17 residues. Looked up from germline, CDR1 is LNHNV and CDR2 is YYDKDF (reference sequence). This CDR3 is CATSREGTGGSRTEAFF. DNA of the CDR3: TGTGCCACCAGCAGAGAAGGAACGGGGGGTAGTCGCACTGAAGCTTTCTTT.

The V and J genes are TRBV5-1 and TRBJ1-1; maybe TRBD1 (6 bases). The V end lost 4 bases, the J end lost 5 bases, and 12 bases lay between the germline ends. In germline, CDR1 is SGHRS, CDR2 YFSETQ. This CDR3 has 13 residues. The CDR3 region is CASSGGLGTEAFF. CDR3 coding DNA: TGCGCCAGCAGCGGGGGCTTAGGGACTGAAGCTTTCTTT. Full variable domain (outside the CDR3, taken from reference TRBV5-1 and TRBJ1-1): KAGVTQTPRYLIKTRGQQVTLSCSPISGHRSVSWYQQTPGQGLQFLFEYFSETQRNKGNFPGRFSGRQFSNSRSEMNVSTLELGDSALYLCASSGGLGTEAFFGQGTRLTVV.

V and J are TRBV28 and TRBJ2-7; no reliable D call. The CDR3 is 12 residues long. Per germline, CDR1 MDHEN and CDR2 SYDVKM. The V end was cut by 5 bases, the J end by 6 bases, with 11 bases between. CDR3 nucleotides: TGTGCCAGCAGTCTTAGAGCCCTCGAGCAGTACTTC. Translation: CASSLRALEQYF.

J is TRBJ1-2 and V is TRBV6-5; D is perhaps TRBD1 (6 bases). This CDR3 is 14 amino acids long. Trimming left V 7 bases short and J 7 bases short, with 19 bases between. Germline V gene sequence: CDR1 MNHEY, CDR2 SVGAGI. CDR3 amino acids: CASIRAGGVSGYTF. As DNA, the CDR3 is TGTGCCAGCATCCGAGCGGGGGGCGTAAGTGGCTACACCTTC.

The CDR3 spells CASSRDGPVGPQHF. As DNA, the CDR3 is TGTGCCAGCTCCAGGGATGGGCCGGTGGGGCCCCAGCATTTT. The J gene is TRBJ1-5, the V gene TRBV2, with D possibly being TRBD1 (5 bases). The V end was cut by 8 bases, the J end by 9 bases, with 20 bases between. The CDR3 contains 14 residues. Germline values: CDR1 SNHLY, CDR2 FYNNEI.

This clone is a singleton in its sample. V gene TRBV27 combines with J gene TRBJ2-2, with a weak D call TRBD2 (7 bases). The CDR3 extends over 15 amino acids. From germline, CDR1 is MNHEY and CDR2 SMNVEV (reference sequence). The germline V and J ends were trimmed by 6 bases and 7 bases, with 18 bases remaining between them. The CDR3 region has the DNA TGTGCCAGCAGCCAATTGGGGGGGCGCCTCGGGGAGCTGTTTTTT. Translating it yields CASSQLGGRLGELFF.

This clone was seen a few times. The chain is built from TRBV5-1 and TRBJ1-5; TRBD1 matches 8 bases. The CDR3 contains 14 residues. V shed 4 bases and J 2 bases; nucleotides not matched to a gene: 2. Germline loops: CDR1 SGHRS, CDR2 YFSETQ. In DNA, the CDR3 is TGCGCCAGCAGCACGGGACAGGGCAATCAGCCCCAGCATTTT. It encodes CASSTGQGNQPQHF.

To note about this clone: This specimen includes other DNA sequences encoding the same CDR3. The J gene is TRBJ1-3, the V gene TRBV7-9, with TRBD1 matching over 7 bases. Germline V gives CDR1 SEHNR, CDR2 FQNEAQ (reference sequence). The trim removed 4 bases at V and 7 bases at J, leaving 1 base unmatched. The CDR3 has 12 amino acids. The CDR3 region is CASSSTGNTIYF. In DNA form, the CDR3 reads TGTGCCAGCAGCTCGACAGGGAACACCATATATTTT.

The DNA for the CDR3 is TGCAGCGTTGGTCTCTGGGGTTCGTCTAGCGGGCACCAAGGCTCCTACAATGAGCAGTTCTTC. Amino acid sequence: CSVGLWGSSSGHQGSYNEQFF. The gene calls are TRBV29-1 and TRBJ2-1; 8 bases fit TRBD2. This CDR3 is 21 amino acids long. J was trimmed by 0 bases and V by 4 bases; bases with no gene match: 23. Germline CDR1 SQVTM, CDR2 ANQGSEA.

The chain is built from TRBV5-1 and TRBJ2-7; TRBD2 is a possible D gene (5 bases). This CDR3 contains 15 residues. The germline V and J ends were trimmed by 4 bases and 2 bases, with 16 bases remaining between them. The germline V gene has CDR1 SGHRS and CDR2 YFSETQ. In nucleotides, the CDR3 is TGCGCCAGCAGCCCTATCAAAATGGGAGCCTACGAGCAGTACTTC. It translates to CASSPIKMGAYEQYF.

The chain employs TRBV19 and TRBJ2-1; TRBD2 agrees at 9 bases. Trimming at V came to 8 bases and at J to 8 bases, leaving 13 bases not matched to a gene. The CDR3 length is 15 residues. Germline CDR1 and CDR2: LNHDA and SQIVND (reference sequence). This chain's CDR3 is CASQVVVAGVYEQFF. The CDR3 DNA reads TGTGCCAGTCAAGTCGTGGTAGCGGGAGTTTATGAGCAGTTCTTC.

The chain joins TRBV4-1 to TRBJ2-7, with 7 bases that match TRBD2. The junction had 6 bases not matched to a gene; V was cut back by 1 base and J by 3 bases. Germline V CDR1 and CDR2: MGHRA, YSYEKL. This CDR3 has 15 amino acids. As DNA, the CDR3 is TGCGCCAGCAGCCAAGGGGTAGCGGGCGGCTACGAGCAGTACTTC. Translating gives CASSQGVAGGYEQYF.

The DNA for the CDR3 is TGTGCCAGCAGGCGGCGGGGGTACGAGCAGTACTTC. Amino acids: CASRRRGYEQYF. The rearrangement joins TRBV27 to TRBJ2-7; 7 positions agree with TRBD2. Germline CDR1 and CDR2: MNHEY and SMNVEV (reference sequence). Unmatched junction bases numbered 3, after V lost 6 bases and J lost 4 bases. This CDR3 spans 12 amino acids.

The CDR3 DNA follows: TGTGCCAGTAGTATACCCGGAGCGGGGAACTCCTACGAGCAGTACTTC. Its protein is CASSIPGAGNSYEQYF. The J gene is TRBJ2-7, the V gene TRBV19, with TRBD2 matching over 7 bases. V lost 2 bases and J lost 0; bases outside the gene matches: 7. The CDR3 is made up of 16 amino acids. Germline V gene lookup returns CDR1 LNHDA and CDR2 SQIVND (reference sequence). The complete variable domain, with remaining parts taken from reference TRBV19 and TRBJ2-7, reads DGGITQSPKYLFRKEGQNVTLSCEQNLNHDAMYWYRQDPGQGLRLIYYSQIVNDFQKGDIAEGYSVSREKKESFPLTVTSAQKNPTAFYLCASSIPGAGNSYEQYFGPGTRLTVT.

This clone occurred a few times. The junction differs from germline at one of its ends, possibly a read error. The CDR3 nucleotides are TGTGCCAGCAGCTTATATGGGGAGGCGGGACTGGGTCACTTC. Translating it yields CASSLYGEAGLGHF. J is TRBJ2-4 and V is TRBV7-8; D is perhaps TRBD2 (6 bases). Germline V gene data show CDR1 as SGHVS and CDR2 as FQNEAQ. The CDR3 sequence is 14 residues long.